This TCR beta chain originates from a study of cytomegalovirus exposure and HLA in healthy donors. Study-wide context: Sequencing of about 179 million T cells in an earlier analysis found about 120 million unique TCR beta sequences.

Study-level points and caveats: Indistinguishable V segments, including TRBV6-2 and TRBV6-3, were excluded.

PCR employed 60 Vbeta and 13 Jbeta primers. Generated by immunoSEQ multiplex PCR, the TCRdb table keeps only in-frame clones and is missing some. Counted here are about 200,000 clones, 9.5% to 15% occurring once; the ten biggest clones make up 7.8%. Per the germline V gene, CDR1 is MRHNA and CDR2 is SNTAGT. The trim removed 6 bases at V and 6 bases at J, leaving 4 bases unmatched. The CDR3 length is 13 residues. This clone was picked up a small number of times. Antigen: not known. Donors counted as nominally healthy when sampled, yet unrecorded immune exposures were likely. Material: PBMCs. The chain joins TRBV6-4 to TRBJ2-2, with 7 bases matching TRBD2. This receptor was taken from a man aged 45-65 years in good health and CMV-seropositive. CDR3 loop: CASSLRGAGELFF. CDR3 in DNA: TGTGCCAGCAGCCTCCGGGGGGCCGGGGAGCTGTTTTTT.